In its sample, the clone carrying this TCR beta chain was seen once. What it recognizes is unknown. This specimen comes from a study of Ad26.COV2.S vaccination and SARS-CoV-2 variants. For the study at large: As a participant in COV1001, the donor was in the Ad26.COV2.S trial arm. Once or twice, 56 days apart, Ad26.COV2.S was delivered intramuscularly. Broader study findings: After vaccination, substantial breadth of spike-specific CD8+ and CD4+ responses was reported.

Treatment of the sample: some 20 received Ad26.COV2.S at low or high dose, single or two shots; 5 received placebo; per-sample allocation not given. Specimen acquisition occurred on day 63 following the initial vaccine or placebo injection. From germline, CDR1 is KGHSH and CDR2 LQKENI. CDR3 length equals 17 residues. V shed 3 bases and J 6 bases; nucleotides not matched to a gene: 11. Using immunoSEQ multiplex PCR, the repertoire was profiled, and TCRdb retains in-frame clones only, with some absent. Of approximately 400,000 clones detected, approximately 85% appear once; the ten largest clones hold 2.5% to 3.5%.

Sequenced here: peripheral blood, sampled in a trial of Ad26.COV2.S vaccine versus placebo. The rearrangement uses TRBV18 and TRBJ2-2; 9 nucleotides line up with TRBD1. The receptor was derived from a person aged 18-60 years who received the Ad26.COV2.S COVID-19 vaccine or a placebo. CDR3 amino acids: CASSPLGQGIIAGELFF. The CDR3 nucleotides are TGTGCCAGCTCACCCCTCGGACAGGGGATCATTGCCGGGGAGCTGTTTTTT.